This passage covers 24 T cell receptor beta chains from one sample sequenced in a study of OX40 agonist ivuxolimab in advanced cancers. The repertoire was sequenced with immunoSEQ multiplex PCR; TCRdb's copy has only in-frame clones and lacks some. The table includes approximately 11,000 clones, 65% to 75% detected once. The specimen comprised CD4+ or CD8+ T cells sorted from blood, sampled in a trial of the OX40 agonist ivuxolimab. The receptors were gathered from an adult with an advanced solid tumor such as melanoma, head and neck, liver or kidney cancer.

This chain connects TRBV27 to TRBJ2-7, with D maybe TRBD2 (6 bases). Germline V gives CDR1 MNHEY, CDR2 SMNVEV (reference sequence). The CDR3 is made up of 9 amino acids. The V and J ends lost 11 bases and 9 bases respectively, with 11 bases between them. CDR3 sequence reads: CAVQGLQYF. The CDR3 region has the DNA TGTGCCGTCCAGGGACTGCAGTACTTC.

This clone occurred a few times. The identical CDR3 is also encoded by other nucleotide sequences in the sample. The rearrangement links TRBV6-4 to TRBJ2-3; D might be TRBD2 (6 bases). Germline CDR1 is MRHNA and CDR2 is SNTAGT. This CDR3 has 15 amino acids. V gave up 0 bases and J gave up 1 base, with 8 bases separating them. Written as DNA, the CDR3 is TGTGCCAGCAGTGACTCTAGCGGCGGCACAGATACGCAGTATTTT. Residues: CASSDSSGGTDTQYF.

This clone was recorded a few times. V gene TRBV4-1 combines with J gene TRBJ2-7; 8 bases align to TRBD2. V was pared by 1 base and J by 2 bases, with 7 bases of the junction left unmatched. The CDR3 runs 16 residues. Germline loops: CDR1 MGHRA, CDR2 YSYEKL. DNA for the CDR3: TGCGCCAGCAGCCAAGGAACTAGCGGAAATCCCTACGAGCAGTACTTC. Its protein product is CASSQGTSGNPYEQYF.

The rearrangement links TRBV27 to TRBJ1-5, with D uncertain. The V end lost 6 bases, the J end lost 1 base, and 10 bases lay between the germline ends. In germline, CDR1 is MNHEY, CDR2 SMNVEV (reference sequence). This CDR3 spans 14 amino acids. The CDR3 nucleotides are TGTGCCAGCAGAACGGACGGAAGCAATCAGCCCCAGCATTTT. Translation gives CASRTDGSNQPQHF.

This clone was detected ten times or more. The V and J genes are TRBV6-1 and TRBJ2-6, with no clear D. The CDR3 covers 15 residues. CDR1 is MNHNS, CDR2 SASEGT, per germline. V lost 1 base and J 0 bases, leaving 4 bases between the germline ends. For the CDR3, the DNA is TGTGCCAGCAGTGAAGACAGCTCTGGGGCCAACGTCCTGACTTTC. It encodes CASSEDSSGANVLTF.

V gene TRBV2 combines with J gene TRBJ2-1; D uncertain. The CDR3 has 15 residues. V was shortened by 4 bases and J by 0 bases, with 10 bases between the two germline ends. The germline CDR1 and CDR2 sequences are SNHLY and FYNNEI. The DNA for the CDR3 is TGTGCCAGCAGTGGCGTGTTGAGCTCCTACAATGAGCAGTTCTTC. The encoded protein is CASSGVLSSYNEQFF.

This clone counts as medium-sized. V is TRBV6-5 and J is TRBJ2-2, with 8 bases matching TRBD1. This CDR3 region has 15 residues. Germline trimming cut 6 bases from V and 5 bases from J; bases unmatched to any gene: 8. CDR1 and CDR2 (germline): MNHEY, SVGAGI. CDR3 amino acids: CASRIGQGWTGELFF. The DNA for the CDR3 is TGTGCCAGCAGGATCGGACAGGGTTGGACCGGGGAGCTGTTTTTT.

This clone was observed a single time. CDR3 DNA: TGTGCCAGCAGCCAAGACGGGGGTGTATACTACGAGCAGTACTTC. This sequence encodes CASSQDGGVYYEQYF. The chain employs TRBV4-2 and TRBJ2-7, with D possibly TRBD2 on 6 matching bases. The CDR3 runs 15 residues. Trimming stripped 0 bases from V and 3 bases from J, with 12 bases between. The V gene's germline CDR1 is LGHNA and CDR2 YNFKEQ.

The genes are TRBV4-1 and TRBJ2-7; 9 nucleotides agree with TRBD2. J was trimmed by 2 bases and V by 6 bases; bases with no gene match: 8. Germline V gene sequence: CDR1 MGHRA, CDR2 YSYEKL. The CDR3 sequence is 15 residues long. The chain's CDR3 is CASSYIAGVTYEQYF. The CDR3 DNA is TGCGCCAGCAGTTATATAGCGGGAGTAACCTACGAGCAGTACTTC.

The chain uses TRBV7-9 and TRBJ2-1; no clear D gene. V was clipped by 6 bases and J by 0 bases, with 12 bases between them. The CDR3 consists of 15 residues. CDR1 is SEHNR and CDR2 is FQNEAQ in the germline V gene (reference sequence). CDR3 sequence: CASRSSFSSYNEQFF. The CDR3 DNA reads TGTGCCAGCAGATCGAGTTTTAGCTCCTACAATGAGCAGTTCTTC.

The V gene is TRBV7-8, the J gene TRBJ1-6; D gene ambiguous. The CDR3 totals 16 residues. Germline V lookup: CDR1 SGHVS, CDR2 FQNEAQ. The V end lost 5 bases, the J end lost 3 bases, and 14 bases lay between the germline ends. The CDR3 bases are TGTGCCAGCAGCGGCTCGGTGGGCATCTATAATTCACCCCTCCACTTT. This translates into CASSGSVGIYNSPLHF.

V usage is TRBV4-1 and J usage is TRBJ2-7; 11 bases match TRBD2. The germline V gene encodes CDR1 MGHRA and CDR2 YSYEKL. This CDR3 region has 18 residues. After removal of 3 bases from V and 4 bases from J, the junction contained 14 bases not matched to a gene. The CDR3 is CASSQGTSGAHFFYEQYF. The DNA of the CDR3 is TGCGCCAGCAGCCAGGGGACTAGCGGAGCCCATTTTTTTTACGAGCAGTACTTC.

The table lists this clone with a few counts. The rearrangement uses TRBV11-2 and TRBJ2-1; no firm D call. There are 11 residues in the CDR3. Trimming pared 5 bases from V and 5 bases from J, leaving 4 bases between. Germline assignment: CDR1 SGHAT and CDR2 FQNNGV. CDR3 sequence (DNA): TGTGCCAGCAGCGGGAACAATGAGCAGTTCTTC. It encodes CASSGNNEQFF.

The genes are TRBV28 and TRBJ1-5; TRBD1 agrees at 7 bases. CDR1 is MDHEN and CDR2 is SYDVKM in the germline V gene. Germline trimming cut 6 bases from V and 7 bases from J; bases unmatched to any gene: 3. The length of the CDR3 is 12 residues. Here the CDR3 DNA reads TGTGCCAGCAGCCAGGGGGGCCAGCCCCAGCATTTT. Its protein product is CASSQGGQPQHF.

The V and J genes are TRBV7-8 and TRBJ2-6; D may be TRBD2 (5 bases). V was pared by 1 base and J by 2 bases, with 6 bases between. Germline V CDR1 and CDR2: SGHVS, FQNEAQ. The CDR3 loop spans 15 amino acids. The CDR3 DNA follows: TGTGCCAGCAGCTTAGGAGGGACTGGGGCCAACGTCCTGACTTTC. Its translation is CASSLGGTGANVLTF.

This clone was seen just once. The chain has TRBV7-9 and TRBJ2-3; D gene unclear. V shed 4 bases and J shed 1 base, with 3 bases lying between them. This CDR3 has 12 amino acids. Germline V CDR1 and CDR2: SEHNR, FQNEAQ (reference sequence). The CDR3 DNA sequence: TGTGCCAGCAGCTCAGGCACAGATACGCAGTATTTT. The encoded protein is CASSSGTDTQYF.

This clone occurred once. The rearrangement joins TRBV27 to TRBJ2-2, with TRBD2 identical over 8 bases. V shed 8 bases and J 1 base; nucleotides not matched to a gene: 9. The CDR3 totals 16 residues. CDR1 is MNHEY and CDR2 is SMNVEV in the germline V gene (reference sequence). CDR3: CASRSWLAGNTGELFF. CDR3 DNA sequence: TGTGCCAGCCGGTCGTGGCTAGCGGGGAACACCGGGGAGCTGTTTTTT.

CDR3 DNA sequence: TGTGCCAGCAGCCAAGGACTAGCGGGGAGTTGGGAAACCGGGGAGCTGTTTTTT. Translation gives CASSQGLAGSWETGELFF. The chain employs TRBV14 and TRBJ2-2; TRBD2 matches 11 bases. Germline V gene lookup returns CDR1 SGHDN and CDR2 FVKESK. The CDR3 is made up of 18 amino acids. V was clipped by 1 base and J by 5 bases; unmatched bases: 9.

This chain connects TRBV27 to TRBJ2-7; 7 nucleotides align to TRBD2. After removal of 6 bases from V and 4 bases from J, the junction contained 9 bases not matched to a gene. Germline V gene data show CDR1 as MNHEY and CDR2 as SMNVEV (reference sequence). The CDR3 runs 14 residues. CDR3 loop: CASSGAGGSYEQYF. DNA of the CDR3: TGTGCCAGCAGCGGGGCGGGCGGGAGTTACGAGCAGTACTTC.

This rearrangement joins TRBV19 to TRBJ1-5; the D is unclear. Germline loops: CDR1 LNHDA, CDR2 SQIVND (reference sequence). This CDR3 is built from 15 residues. V lost 3 bases and J 2 bases, leaving 11 bases between the germline ends. In DNA, the CDR3 is TGTGCCAGTAGTATGTACAGTGGAGGCAATCAGCCCCAGCATTTT. Its translation is CASSMYSGGNQPQHF. Using reference TRBV19 and TRBJ1-5 for the parts outside the CDR3, the full variable domain is DGGITQSPKYLFRKEGQNVTLSCEQNLNHDAMYWYRQDPGQGLRLIYYSQIVNDFQKGDIAEGYSVSREKKESFPLTVTSAQKNPTAFYLCASSMYSGGNQPQHFGDGTRLSIL.

The chain carries TRBV4-3 and TRBJ2-3; D is possibly TRBD2 (5 bases). Germline CDR1 reads LGHNA; CDR2 reads YSLEER. There are 14 residues in the CDR3. Trimming shortened V by 3 bases and J by 5 bases, and 12 bases separated the two germline ends. The DNA for the CDR3 is TGCGCCAGCAGCCAGGAACTAGAAGTAGATACGCAGTATTTT. This translates into CASSQELEVDTQYF.

The chain is built from TRBV15 and TRBJ1-6; D unresolved. The CDR3 loop spans 15 amino acids. From germline, CDR1 is LNHNV and CDR2 YYDKDF (reference sequence). Deletions cut 0 bases from V and 6 bases from J, with 9 bases between. The CDR3 DNA sequence: TGTGCCACCAGCAGAGATCTGGCAGCTAATTCACCCCTCCACTTT. Amino acid sequence: CATSRDLAANSPLHF.

The V and J genes are TRBV6-1 and TRBJ2-7; 10 bases map to TRBD2. The CDR3 contains 20 residues. The trim removed 3 bases at V and 3 bases at J, leaving 20 bases unmatched. Germline loops: CDR1 MNHNS, CDR2 SASEGT. The chain's CDR3 is CASSEEGAIAGGTTHYEQYF. The CDR3 DNA reads as TGTGCCAGCAGTGAGGAGGGAGCTATAGCGGGAGGTACTACCCACTACGAGCAGTACTTC.

The chain employs TRBV29-1 and TRBJ2-2; the match to TRBD1 covers 7 bases. Losses at the gene ends were 7 bases for V and 4 bases for J; bases not matched to a gene: 12. Germline lookup yields CDR1 SQVTM and CDR2 ANQGSEA. The CDR3 has 15 amino acids. The DNA for the CDR3 is TGCAGCGGAAGGGTGAAGGGGGCGGGCACCGGGGAGCTGTTTTTT. Its protein is CSGRVKGAGTGELFF.